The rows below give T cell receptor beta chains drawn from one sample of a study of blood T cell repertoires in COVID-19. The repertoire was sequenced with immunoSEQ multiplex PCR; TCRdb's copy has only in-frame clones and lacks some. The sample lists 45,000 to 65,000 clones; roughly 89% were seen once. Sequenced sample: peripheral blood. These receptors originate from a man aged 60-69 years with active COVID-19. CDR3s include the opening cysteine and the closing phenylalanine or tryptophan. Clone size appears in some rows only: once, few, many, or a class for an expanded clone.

CDR3: CASSSPRDKQYEQYF
V: TRBV7-6
length: 15
size: NA

CDR3: CASSLDRGPYEQYF
V: TRBV5-4
length: 14
size: NA

CDR3: CASSPMDRLNHGYTF
V: TRBV18
length: 15
size: NA

CDR3: CASSLERRGYTF
V: TRBV28
length: 12
size: NA

CDR3: CASSLVVAAYNEQFF
V: TRBV11-2
length: 15
size: NA

CDR3: CASSQTGGTEAFF
V: TRBV10-2
length: 13
size: NA

CDR3: CAISDRTTNTGELFF
V: TRBV10-3
length: 15
size: NA

CDR3: CASSEVLAGGYNEQFF
V: TRBV6-1
length: 16
size: NA

CDR3: CASSLGQVNNEQFF
V: TRBV5-4
length: 14
size: NA

CDR3: CASSLGQRETQYF
V: TRBV11-3
length: 13
size: NA

CDR3: CASRQQGESNYGYTF
V: TRBV19
length: 15
size: NA

CDR3: CASSDSGQVEAFF
V: TRBV6-4
length: 13
size: NA

CDR3: CASSLDSYNEQFF
V: TRBV5-4
length: 13
size: once

CDR3: CASSLTSGSTDTQYF
V: TRBV5-4
length: 15
size: NA

CDR3: CASSQPGQGAHEQYF
V: TRBV3-1/TRBV3-2
length: 15
size: NA

CDR3: CASSLSGGGFKQYF
V: TRBV28
length: 14
size: NA

CDR3: CASRLDGTDTQYF
V: TRBV5-1
length: 13
size: NA

CDR3: CASSSFPGLAEETQYF
V: TRBV9
length: 16
size: NA

CDR3: CASSILSSGGQGAYNEQFF
V: TRBV19
length: 19
size: NA

CDR3: CASSLYSEDQYF
V: TRBV28
length: 12
size: NA

CDR3: CASSLAGRALYNEQFF
V: TRBV5-5
length: 16
size: NA

CDR3: CASSPPAGGKTQYF
V: TRBV18
length: 14
size: NA

CDR3: CASSFEWSTDTQYF
V: TRBV7-2
length: 14
size: NA

CDR3: CASSLGGTGGGGYTF
V: TRBV6-6
length: 15
size: NA

CDR3: CASSSLSNEQFF
V: TRBV28
length: 12
size: NA

CDR3: CASSLSGGSTDTQYF
V: TRBV7-9
length: 15
size: NA

CDR3: CASSLNSLAVYEQYF
V: TRBV27
length: 15
size: NA

CDR3: CASSTLGQGAEQYF
V: TRBV11-2
length: 14
size: NA

CDR3: CASSLTSGRGPYTDTQYF
V: TRBV7-2
length: 18
size: once

CDR3: CASSGLTDTQYF
V: TRBV18
length: 12
size: NA

CDR3: CASSLSGTGDEQFF
V: TRBV6-4
length: 14
size: NA

CDR3: CASSVGGSTDTQYF
V: TRBV2
length: 14
size: NA

CDR3: CASSRTVAGGDTQYF
V: TRBV4-3
length: 15
size: NA

CDR3: CASSVTGAESGELFF
V: TRBV7-3
length: 15
size: NA

CDR3: CASSPPPTDTHSSGNTIYF
V: TRBV18
length: 19
size: NA